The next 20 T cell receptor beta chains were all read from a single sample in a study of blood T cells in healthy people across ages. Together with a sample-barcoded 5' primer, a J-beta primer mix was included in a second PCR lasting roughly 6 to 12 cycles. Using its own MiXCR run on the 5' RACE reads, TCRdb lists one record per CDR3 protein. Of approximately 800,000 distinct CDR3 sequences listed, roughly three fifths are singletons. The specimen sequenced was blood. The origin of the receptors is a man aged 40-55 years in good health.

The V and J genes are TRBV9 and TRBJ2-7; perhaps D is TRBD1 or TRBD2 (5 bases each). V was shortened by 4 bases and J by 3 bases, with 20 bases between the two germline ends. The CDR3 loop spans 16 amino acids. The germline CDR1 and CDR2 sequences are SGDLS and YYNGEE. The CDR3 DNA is TGTGCCAGCAGCCCAAGAGGGGAAGCTCCCCTCTACGAGCAGTACTTC. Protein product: CASSPRGEAPLYEQYF.

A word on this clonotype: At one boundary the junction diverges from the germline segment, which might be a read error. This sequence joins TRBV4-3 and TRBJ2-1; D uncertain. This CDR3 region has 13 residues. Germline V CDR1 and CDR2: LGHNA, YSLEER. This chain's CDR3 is CANSQLHGSEQFF. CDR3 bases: TGCGCCAACAGCCAACTACACGGCTCTGAGCAGTTCTTC.

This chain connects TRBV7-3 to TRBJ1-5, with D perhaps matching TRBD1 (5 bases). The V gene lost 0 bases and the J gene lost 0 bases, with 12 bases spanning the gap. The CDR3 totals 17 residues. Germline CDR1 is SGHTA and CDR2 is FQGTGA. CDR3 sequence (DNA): TGTGCCAGCAGCTTAACGGTGACAGATAATAGCAATCAGCCCCAGCATTTT. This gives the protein CASSLTVTDNSNQPQHF.

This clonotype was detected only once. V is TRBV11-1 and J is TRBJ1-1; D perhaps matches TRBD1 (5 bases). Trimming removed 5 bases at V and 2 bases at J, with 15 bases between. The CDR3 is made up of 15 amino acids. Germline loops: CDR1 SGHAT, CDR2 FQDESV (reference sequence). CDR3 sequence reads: CASSPYSRVNTEAFF. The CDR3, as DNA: TGTGCCAGCAGCCCGTACAGCAGGGTAAACACTGAAGCTTTCTTT.

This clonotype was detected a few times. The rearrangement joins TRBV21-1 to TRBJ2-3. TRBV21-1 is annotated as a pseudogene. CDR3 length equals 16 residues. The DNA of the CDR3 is TGTGCCAGCAGCAGAGAGTTGTGGTTTTATGTGGATACGCAGTATTTT. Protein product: CASSRELWFYVDTQYF.

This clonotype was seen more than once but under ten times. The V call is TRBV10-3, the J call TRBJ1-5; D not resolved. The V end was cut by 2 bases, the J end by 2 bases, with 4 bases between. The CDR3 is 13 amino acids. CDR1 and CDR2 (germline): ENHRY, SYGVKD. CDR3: CAISEAGNQPQHF. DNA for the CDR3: TGTGCCATCAGTGAGGCAGGCAATCAGCCCCAGCATTTT.

DNA of the CDR3: TGTGCCAGCAGCCAATGGGTGGCTAGCGGGAACACAGATACGCAGTATTTT. This encodes CASSQWVASGNTDTQYF. The chain has TRBV3-1 and TRBJ2-3; 9 bases are shared with TRBD2. V lost 2 bases to trimming and J lost 2 bases; unmatched junction nucleotides: 8. Germline V CDR1 and CDR2: LGHDT, YNNKEL (reference sequence). CDR3 length equals 17 residues.

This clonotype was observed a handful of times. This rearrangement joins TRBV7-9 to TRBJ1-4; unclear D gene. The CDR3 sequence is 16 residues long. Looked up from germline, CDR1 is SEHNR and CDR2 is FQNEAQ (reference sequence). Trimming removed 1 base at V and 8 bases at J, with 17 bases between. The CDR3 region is CASSLVGNRVAEKLFF. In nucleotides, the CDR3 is TGTGCCAGCAGCTTAGTCGGCAACCGTGTTGCGGAAAAACTGTTTTTT.

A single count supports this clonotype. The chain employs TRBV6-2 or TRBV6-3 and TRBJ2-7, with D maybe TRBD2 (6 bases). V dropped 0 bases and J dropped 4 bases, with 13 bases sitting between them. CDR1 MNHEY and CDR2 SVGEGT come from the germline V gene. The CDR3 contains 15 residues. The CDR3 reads CASSYSSLGGYEQYF. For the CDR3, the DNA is TGTGCCAGCAGTTACTCGAGTCTGGGGGGATACGAGCAGTACTTC.

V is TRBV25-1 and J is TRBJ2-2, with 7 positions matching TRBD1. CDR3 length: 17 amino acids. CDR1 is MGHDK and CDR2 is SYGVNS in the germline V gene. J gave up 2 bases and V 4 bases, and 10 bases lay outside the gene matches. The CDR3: CASSARPGTDNTGELFF. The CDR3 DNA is TGTGCCAGCAGTGCTCGACCCGGGACAGATAACACCGGGGAGCTGTTTTTT.

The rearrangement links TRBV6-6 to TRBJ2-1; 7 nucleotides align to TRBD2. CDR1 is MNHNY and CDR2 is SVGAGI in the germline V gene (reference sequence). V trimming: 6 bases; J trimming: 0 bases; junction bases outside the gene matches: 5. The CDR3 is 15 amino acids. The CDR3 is CASRRLADSYNEQFF. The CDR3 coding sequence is TGTGCCAGCAGAAGACTAGCTGACTCCTACAATGAGCAGTTCTTC.

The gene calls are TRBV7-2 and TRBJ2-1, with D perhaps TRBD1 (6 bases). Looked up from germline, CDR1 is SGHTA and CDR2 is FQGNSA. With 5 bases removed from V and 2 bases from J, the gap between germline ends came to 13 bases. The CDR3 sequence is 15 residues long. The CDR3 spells CTSSPWGHTYNEQFF. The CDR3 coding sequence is TGTACCAGCAGCCCATGGGGACACACCTACAATGAGCAGTTCTTC.

CDR3 sequence (DNA): TGCAGTGCTAGAGATATGGGCGGGGGGAACTCCTACAATGAGCAGTTCTTC. Amino acid sequence: CSARDMGGGNSYNEQFF. This sequence joins TRBV20-1 and TRBJ2-1, with 8 bases lining up with TRBD2. J lost 0 bases, V lost 0 bases, and 7 bases had no gene match. Germline CDR1 DFQATT, CDR2 SNEGSKA (reference sequence). CDR3 length: 17 residues.

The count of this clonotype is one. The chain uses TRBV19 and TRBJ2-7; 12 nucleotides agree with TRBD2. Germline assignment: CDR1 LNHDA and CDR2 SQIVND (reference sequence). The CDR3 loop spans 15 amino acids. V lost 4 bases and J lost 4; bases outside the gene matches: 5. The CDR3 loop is CASSRLAGELYEQYF. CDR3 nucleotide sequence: TGTGCCAGTAGTAGACTAGCGGGAGAGTTATACGAGCAGTACTTC.

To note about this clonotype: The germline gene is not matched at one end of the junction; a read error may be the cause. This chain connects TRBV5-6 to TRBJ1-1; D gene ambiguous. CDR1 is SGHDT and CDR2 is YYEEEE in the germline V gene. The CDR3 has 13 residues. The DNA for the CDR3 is TGTGCCAGCAGCTTACCGATGAACACGGAAGCTTTCTTT. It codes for CASSLPMNTEAFF.

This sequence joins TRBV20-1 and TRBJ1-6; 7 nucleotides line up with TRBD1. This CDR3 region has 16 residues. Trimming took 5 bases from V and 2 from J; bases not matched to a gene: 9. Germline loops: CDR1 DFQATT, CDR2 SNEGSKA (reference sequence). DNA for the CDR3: TGCAGTGCTCAATTCTCTGGGACAGCCTATAATTCACCCCTCCACTTT. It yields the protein CSAQFSGTAYNSPLHF.

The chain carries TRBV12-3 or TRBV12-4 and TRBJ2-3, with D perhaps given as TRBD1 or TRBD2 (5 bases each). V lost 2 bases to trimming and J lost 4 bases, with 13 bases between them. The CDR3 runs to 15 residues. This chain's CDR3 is CASSLNKGSADTQYF. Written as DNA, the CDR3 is TGTGCCAGCAGTTTAAATAAGGGGAGCGCAGATACGCAGTATTTT.

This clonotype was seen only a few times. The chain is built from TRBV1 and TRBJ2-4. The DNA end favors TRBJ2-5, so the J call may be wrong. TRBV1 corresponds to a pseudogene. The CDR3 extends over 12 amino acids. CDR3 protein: CTSSQDGETQYF. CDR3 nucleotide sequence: TGCACCAGCAGCCAAGATGGAGAGACCCAGTACTTC.

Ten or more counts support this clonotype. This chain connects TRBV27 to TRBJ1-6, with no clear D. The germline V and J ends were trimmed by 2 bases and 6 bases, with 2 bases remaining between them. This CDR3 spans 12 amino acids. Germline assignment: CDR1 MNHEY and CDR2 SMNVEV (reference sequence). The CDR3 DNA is TGTGCCAGCAGTTTAGTTAATTCACCCCTCCACTTT. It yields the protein CASSLVNSPLHF.

The CDR3 DNA reads as TGCAGTGCTAGAGGCGGGGTAAGCTCCTACGAGCAGTACTTC. Protein sequence: CSARGGVSSYEQYF. The J gene is TRBJ2-7, the V gene TRBV20-1; TRBD2 is a possible D gene (6 bases). The CDR3 has 14 amino acids. The germline V gene encodes CDR1 DFQATT and CDR2 SNEGSKA (reference sequence). The V end was cut by 1 base, the J end by 0 bases, with 10 bases between.